The rows below give T cell receptor beta chains drawn from one sample of a study of blood T cell repertoires in COVID-19. Profiling relied on immunoSEQ multiplex PCR, and the TCRdb table lists in-frame clones only, not all of them. The sample consists of 150,000 to 200,000 clones, about 80% of them appearing once. The sequencing input was peripheral blood. The receptors derive from a woman older than 75 with acute or convalescent COVID-19. Each CDR3 is given with its conserved first and last residue. D genes are given only for firm matches. The size of a clone is reported for some rows only, either as once, few or many, or as a class for expanded clones.

abundance	v_gene	j_gene	d_gene	CDR3aa	CDR3nt
.	TRBV5-6	TRBJ1-1	TRBD1	CASSFPAGTGSWNTEAFF	TGTGCCAGCAGTTTTCCTGCAGGGACAGGGAGTTGGAACACTGAAGCTTTCTTT
.	TRBV3-1/TRBV3-2	TRBJ2-5	.	CASSQFVADQETQYF	TGTGCCAGCAGCCAGTTCGTGGCGGACCAAGAGACCCAGTACTTC
.	TRBV24-1	TRBJ2-7	TRBD1	CATSALWGQAVYEQYF	TGTGCCACCAGTGCCCTTTGGGGACAGGCGGTCTACGAGCAGTACTTC
once	TRBV6-5	TRBJ1-2	.	CASNPDRYYNYGYTF	TGTGCCAGCAACCCAGACAGATACTATAACTATGGCTACACCTTC
.	TRBV2	TRBJ2-2	TRBD1	CASGTGGTGELFF	TGTGCCAGTGGGACAGGGGGCACCGGGGAGCTGTTTTTT
.	TRBV9	TRBJ2-6	.	CASSARTTTGPGSSGANVLTF	TGTGCCAGCAGCGCCCGAACCACAACCGGGCCCGGGAGCTCTGGGGCCAACGTCCTGACTTTC
.	TRBV30	TRBJ1-1	.	CAWSLRGALDTEAFF	TGTGCCTGGAGTCTTCGGGGGGCGCTGGACACTGAAGCTTTCTTT
.	TRBV6-1	TRBJ1-1	.	CASSEAVAANTEAFF	TGTGCCAGCAGTGAAGCGGTAGCAGCCAACACTGAAGCTTTCTTT
few	TRBV5-5	TRBJ2-7	TRBD2	CASSLVGEGPNEQYF	TGTGCCAGCAGCTTGGTTGGGGAGGGCCCCAACGAGCAGTACTTC
.	TRBV30	TRBJ1-6	TRBD1	CAWSAGQGDRAPLHF	TGTGCCTGGAGTGCGGGACAGGGAGATCGCGCACCCCTCCACTTT
.	TRBV18	TRBJ2-1	.	CASSPPSDTTLLGEQFF	TGTGCCAGCTCACCACCGAGTGACACAACCCTCTTGGGTGAGCAGTTCTTC
few	TRBV5-4	TRBJ2-7	TRBD2	CASSQTSGYEQYF	TGTGCCAGCAGCCAGACTAGCGGCTACGAGCAGTACTTC
.	TRBV5-4	TRBJ2-3	.	CASSLGGDALDTQYF	TGTGCCAGCAGCTTGGGGGGGGACGCGCTGGATACGCAGTATTTT
.	TRBV3-1/TRBV3-2	TRBJ1-5	.	CASSPGGGNQPQHF	TGTGCCAGCAGCCCGGGAGGGGGCAATCAGCCCCAGCATTTT
.	TRBV7-8	TRBJ2-3	.	CASSSLGGPGADTQYF	TGTGCCAGCAGCTCCCTGGGAGGTCCGGGAGCAGATACGCAGTATTTT
.	TRBV6-5	TRBJ2-7	TRBD1	CASSSYRGPDLYF	TGTGCCAGCAGTTCCTACAGGGGGCCGGACCTCTACTTC
.	TRBV28	TRBJ2-6	.	CASSQTGSGANVLTF	TGTGCCAGCAGCCAGACAGGATCTGGGGCCAACGTCCTGACTTTC
.	TRBV6-5	TRBJ2-1	TRBD2	CASRREGGSYNEQFF	TGTGCCAGCAGGAGGGAGGGTGGATCCTACAATGAGCAGTTCTTC
.	TRBV6-1	TRBJ2-7	TRBD2	CASSEEASGRYEQYF	TGTGCCAGCAGTGAAGAGGCTAGCGGGAGGTACGAGCAGTACTTC
.	TRBV5-1	TRBJ2-7	.	CASSLVAGEQYF	TGCGCCAGCAGCTTGGTAGCTGGCGAGCAGTACTTC
.	TRBV9	TRBJ1-2	.	CASSPGLSFPGGYTF	TGTGCCAGCAGCCCGGGTCTCTCCTTTCCAGGGGGCTACACCTTC
.	TRBV5-8	TRBJ2-7	.	CASSFPLPEQYF	TGTGCCAGCAGCTTCCCCCTTCCCGAGCAGTACTTC
few	TRBV6-2/TRBV6-3	TRBJ2-7	TRBD2	CASSPRGLATDEQYF	TGTGCCAGCAGTCCCCGAGGACTAGCGACCGACGAGCAGTACTTC
once	TRBV27	TRBJ2-1	.	CETRAARNEQFF	TGTGAAACGCGGGCAGCGAGGAATGAGCAGTTCTTC
once	TRBV9	TRBJ2-3	TRBD2	CASSRISGRSADTQYF	TGTGCCAGCAGCCGGATTAGCGGGAGGAGCGCAGATACGCAGTATTTT
.	TRBV6-1	TRBJ1-2	TRBD1	CASSDVTGAKGHYGYTF	TGTGCCAGCAGTGATGTTACAGGGGCTAAGGGCCACTATGGCTACACCTTC
.	TRBV5-1	TRBJ2-2	.	CASRRLGDTGELFF	TGCGCCAGCAGAAGACTAGGTGACACCGGGGAGCTGTTTTTT
.	TRBV7-9	TRBJ1-2	TRBD1	CASSYGDRGNYGYTF	TGTGCCAGCAGCTACGGGGACAGGGGAAACTATGGCTACACCTTC
.	TRBV6-2/TRBV6-3	TRBJ2-1	.	CASSYYVSSYNEQFF	TGTGCCAGCAGTTACTATGTGAGCTCCTACAATGAGCAGTTCTTC
.	TRBV6-5	TRBJ2-7	.	CASSQVRRDEQYF	TGTGCCAGCAGTCAGGTTCGGAGGGACGAGCAGTACTTC
.	TRBV20-1	TRBJ1-1	.	CSALRGHAFF	TGCAGTGCCCTGCGCGGACATGCTTTCTTT
.	TRBV6-5	TRBJ2-7	TRBD1	CASWDRVNEQYF	TGTGCCAGTTGGGACAGGGTGAACGAGCAGTACTTC
.	TRBV18	TRBJ2-7	TRBD1	CASSSPGQTYEQYF	TGTGCCAGCTCATCTCCGGGACAGACCTACGAGCAGTACTTC
.	TRBV5-4	TRBJ1-1	.	CASSLVGGTVNTEAFF	TGTGCCAGCAGCTTGGTTGGGGGGACCGTGAACACTGAAGCTTTCTTT
few	TRBV5-5	TRBJ1-1	.	CASSLDRDTEAFF	TGTGCCAGCAGCTTGGACAGGGACACTGAAGCTTTCTTT
.	TRBV27	TRBJ1-2	TRBD1	CASSSQGPPNYGYTF	TGTGCCAGCAGTTCACAGGGGCCCCCTAACTATGGCTACACCTTC
.	TRBV5-1	TRBJ1-1	.	CASSPGGVSTEAFF	TGCGCCAGCAGCCCCGGAGGGGTGAGCACTGAAGCTTTCTTT
few	TRBV2	TRBJ2-1	TRBD2	CASSEGASGSVGQFF	TGTGCCAGCAGTGAAGGGGCTAGCGGGAGTGTGGGGCAGTTCTTC
once	TRBV25-1	TRBJ2-3	.	CASSAQGRLTDTQYF	TGTGCCAGCAGTGCTCAGGGTAGACTCACAGATACGCAGTATTTT
.	TRBV7-9	TRBJ1-2	TRBD1	CASSRTDRGYGYTF	TGTGCCAGCAGCCGAACGGACAGGGGATATGGCTACACCTTC
.	TRBV11-2	TRBJ2-3	TRBD1	CASSNDREGTQYF	TGTGCCAGCAGCAACGACAGGGAAGGTACGCAGTATTTT
.	TRBV7-2	TRBJ2-7	.	CASSLAGGRTYEQYF	TGTGCCAGCAGCTTAGCAGGGGGAAGGACCTACGAGCAGTACTTC
.	TRBV3-1/TRBV3-2	TRBJ2-5	TRBD2	CASSPTLTSGVETQYF	TGTGCCAGCAGCCCCACCTTGACTAGCGGGGTTGAGACCCAGTACTTC
.	TRBV5-1	TRBJ2-2	TRBD2	CASMREGNTGELFF	TGCGCCAGCATGCGGGAGGGCAACACCGGGGAGCTGTTTTTT